This TCR beta chain is from a study of cytomegalovirus exposure and HLA in healthy donors. Study conclusions and caveats: Presence/absence analyses assumed roughly uniform sequencing depth across donors, which may not hold. Sequencing likely generated an artifact that appeared as a cluster of highly shared sequence variants.

Points on this clone: The target antigen is unknown.

This CDR3 comprises 12 residues. V shed 6 bases, J shed 4 bases, and the junction held 2 bases outside the gene matches. CDR1 MDHEN and CDR2 SYDVKM come from the germline V gene. The donors, nominally healthy at sampling, likely had unrecorded immune exposures. Primers for the PCR totalled 60 Vbeta and 13 Jbeta. Only in-frame clones appear in the TCRdb table, and some are missing; sequencing was by immunoSEQ multiplex PCR. The table lists under 150,000 clones, approximately 81% of them singletons. This receptor was taken from a man between 18 and 35 years old in good health and CMV-seronegative. J is TRBJ1-2 and V is TRBV28, with TRBD1 matching over 7 bases. Sequenced input: PBMCs. DNA of the CDR3: TGTGCCAGCAGCGGGACAGCCTATGGCTACACCTTC. The encoded protein is CASSGTAYGYTF.